A single sample gave rise to the 29 T cell receptor beta chains below, sequenced in a study of CD8 T cells in ankylosing spondylitis. Using its own MiXCR run on the 5' RACE reads, TCRdb lists one record per CDR3 protein. Of about 840,000 distinct CDR3 sequences in the sample, around 11% were seen once. These receptors' targets are unknown. Study results and limitations: Characteristic, it appeared, of ankylosing spondylitis blood was a TCR beta motif of eight highly homologous variants.

Sequencing was carried out using blood, either unsorted or a sorted T cell fraction (not recorded which). The receptors were gathered from a male donor with ankylosing spondylitis.

This clonotype appeared many times. The chain uses TRBV20-1 and TRBJ2-7; D is unresolved. Deletions cut 0 bases from V and 2 bases from J, with 8 bases between. This CDR3 comprises 13 residues. The V gene's germline CDR1 is DFQATT and CDR2 SNEGSKA (reference sequence). This CDR3 reads CSARDLHTYEQYF. The CDR3 bases are TGCAGTGCTAGAGATTTGCACACCTACGAGCAGTACTTC.

The V gene is TRBV29-1, the J gene TRBJ2-7; D possibly corresponds to TRBD1 (6 bases). The CDR3 is made up of 12 amino acids. The V end was cut by 7 bases, the J end by 0 bases, with 10 bases between. Germline V gives CDR1 SQVTM, CDR2 ANQGSEA. The CDR3 DNA is TGCAGCGCACTGGACAGCTCCTACGAGCAGTACTTC. This codes for CSALDSSYEQYF.

This clonotype was observed a handful of times. The chain joins TRBV18 to TRBJ2-1; D gene unclear. Looked up from germline, CDR1 is KGHSH and CDR2 is LQKENI. The CDR3 is made up of 12 amino acids. V shed 3 bases and J shed 6 bases, with 6 bases lying between them. The CDR3 nucleotides are TGTGCCAGCTCACCCCATGGCAATGAGCAGTTCTTC. Protein sequence: CASSPHGNEQFF.

The V call is TRBV6-1, the J call TRBJ1-2; a possible D gene is TRBD1 (6 bases). The germline V gene encodes CDR1 MNHNS and CDR2 SASEGT. The CDR3 covers 14 residues. V was pared by 6 bases and J by 4 bases, with 15 bases between. The CDR3 loop is CASSRGQNSYGYTF. The CDR3 DNA reads as TGTGCCAGCAGCCGAGGACAGAACAGCTATGGCTACACCTTC.

This clonotype was counted at least ten times. V and J are TRBV20-1 and TRBJ2-3, with D perhaps TRBD1 (6 bases). The V gene lost 6 bases and the J gene lost 5 bases, with 21 bases spanning the gap. Germline V gives CDR1 DFQATT, CDR2 SNEGSKA (reference sequence). The CDR3 is made up of 15 amino acids. The CDR3 spells CSAIPWAGVIDTQYF. The CDR3 bases are TGCAGTGCCATACCTTGGGCAGGGGTGATAGATACGCAGTATTTT.

This clonotype was counted many times. J is TRBJ2-7 and V is TRBV7-2; 11 bases align to TRBD1. V lost 3 bases and J lost 4; bases outside the gene matches: 8. CDR3 length: 16 amino acids. From germline, CDR1 is SGHTA and CDR2 FQGNSA. The CDR3 DNA follows: TGTGCCAGCAGCTTCCCTGGACAGGGGGCGTCTTACGAGCAGTACTTC. Translated, it gives CASSFPGQGASYEQYF.

This clonotype turned up a few times. The CDR3 spells CASSLRSLMNEQFF. The CDR3 DNA reads as TGTGCCAGCAGCCTACGATCTTTAATGAATGAGCAGTTCTTC. V usage is TRBV7-2 and J usage is TRBJ2-1; D unclear. Germline CDR1 reads SGHTA; CDR2 reads FQGNSA. V shed 5 bases and J shed 7 bases, with 15 bases lying between them. The CDR3 is 14 amino acids. Variable domain in full (rest from reference TRBV7-2 and TRBJ2-1): GAGVSQSPSNKVTEKGKDVELRCDPISGHTALYWYRQSLGQGLEFLIYFQGNSAPDKSGLPSDRFSAERTGGSVSTLTIQRTQQEDSAVYLCASSLRSLMNEQFFGPGTRLTVL.

This chain connects TRBV6-5 to TRBJ2-5; 7 positions agree with TRBD1. V gave up 2 bases and J gave up 2 bases; unmatched junction bases: 5. Germline CDR1 MNHEY, CDR2 SVGAGI. The CDR3 runs to 15 residues. The CDR3 protein is CASSYNRDRQETQYF. The CDR3 DNA sequence: TGTGCCAGCAGTTACAACCGGGACAGACAAGAGACCCAGTACTTC.

This clonotype was counted between two and nine times. This sequence joins TRBV12-3 or TRBV12-4 and TRBJ1-5, with TRBD1 matching 9 bases. The J segment lost 5 bases and the V segment lost 2 bases, leaving 4 bases of the junction unmatched. The CDR3 spans 15 residues. Written as DNA, the CDR3 is TGTGCCAGCAGTTTACGGACAGGGGTTGATCAGCCCCAGCATTTT. Amino acid sequence: CASSLRTGVDQPQHF.

V gene TRBV20-1 combines with J gene TRBJ2-7; a possible D gene is TRBD1 (5 bases). This CDR3 has 13 amino acids. Trimming shortened V by 3 bases and J by 6 bases, and 15 bases separated the two germline ends. The germline CDR1 and CDR2 sequences are DFQATT and SNEGSKA (reference sequence). The CDR3 coding sequence is TGCAGTGCTAGCCGGGCAGGGAAGGGCGAGCAGTACTTC. Amino acids: CSASRAGKGEQYF.

In this sample, this clonotype turned up a few times. The V and J genes are TRBV6-1 and TRBJ2-5; 8 bases map to TRBD1. J gave up 0 bases and V 6 bases, and 6 bases lay outside the gene matches. CDR3 length equals 15 residues. The germline CDR1 and CDR2 sequences are MNHNS and SASEGT. The CDR3 nucleotides are TGTGCCAGCAGAGATGACAGGGGACACCAAGAGACCCAGTACTTC. Translating gives CASRDDRGHQETQYF.

The J gene is TRBJ1-1, the V gene TRBV6-1; 8 nucleotides align to TRBD1. The CDR3 has 14 amino acids. The trim removed 5 bases at V and 4 bases at J, leaving 6 bases unmatched. From germline, CDR1 is MNHNS and CDR2 SASEGT. CDR3 region: CASSRQGRSTEAFF. DNA for the CDR3: TGTGCCAGCAGTAGACAGGGGAGGTCCACTGAAGCTTTCTTT.

The V and J genes are TRBV28 and TRBJ1-6; 10 bases map to TRBD1. Germline V gene lookup returns CDR1 MDHEN and CDR2 SYDVKM. This CDR3 has 16 residues. V was clipped by 5 bases and J by 7 bases; unmatched bases: 8. In DNA, the CDR3 is TGTGCCAGCAGTCCGGGACAGGGGCGCTTCAATTCACCCCTCCACTTT. This gives the protein CASSPGQGRFNSPLHF.

This clonotype was observed a few times. The rearrangement uses TRBV28 and TRBJ1-2; no clear D gene. V was cut by 4 bases and J by 10 bases, with 13 bases left in between. Per the germline V gene, CDR1 is MDHEN and CDR2 is SYDVKM. The CDR3 extends over 12 amino acids. The DNA of the CDR3 is TGTGCCAGCAGTTCCTACACTCTCTTCTACACCTTC. Protein sequence: CASSSYTLFYTF.

This clonotype was found a few times. One junction end does not reproduce the germline sequence, and a read error may be involved. The chain carries TRBV28 and TRBJ1-1, with TRBD1 identical over 9 bases. The CDR3 is 13 residues long. Germline CDR1 is MDHEN and CDR2 is SYDVKM. The CDR3 is CASSPGQGTGAFF. The DNA for the CDR3 is TGTGCCAGCAGTCCAGGACAGGGGACTGGAGCTTTCTTT.

The V gene is TRBV5-5, the J gene TRBJ1-6, with TRBD1 matching 7 bases. The germline V gene has CDR1 SGHKS and CDR2 YYEKEE (reference sequence). The CDR3 is made up of 14 amino acids. Unmatched junction bases numbered 7, after V lost 4 bases and J lost 9 bases. In DNA, the CDR3 is TGTGCCAGCAGCCGACAGGGTTTAGGTTCACCCCTCCACTTT. Translated: CASSRQGLGSPLHF.

This clonotype was detected a few times. J is TRBJ2-7 and V is TRBV7-9; D uncertain. The germline V gene has CDR1 SEHNR and CDR2 FQNEAQ (reference sequence). Trimming stripped 1 base from V and 5 bases from J, with 9 bases between. The CDR3 has 13 amino acids. The CDR3 region has the DNA TGTGCCAGCAGCTTAGGGGAAGGTAACGAGCAGTACTTC. It is translated as CASSLGEGNEQYF.

The table lists this clonotype with a few counts. The chain carries TRBV9 and TRBJ1-2; 9 nucleotides line up with TRBD1. The J segment lost 12 bases and the V segment lost 0 bases, leaving 6 bases of the junction unmatched. CDR3 size: 13 residues. Germline V gene lookup returns CDR1 SGDLS and CDR2 YYNGEE. CDR3 DNA sequence: TGTGCCAGCAGCGTAGCTGAACAGGGGGCCCACACCTTC. It specifies CASSVAEQGAHTF.

J is TRBJ2-5 and V is TRBV5-8; D possibly matches TRBD1 or TRBD2 (5 bases each). Trimming took off 4 bases at V and 4 bases at J, with 17 bases between the two ends. The length of the CDR3 is 15 residues. The germline V gene encodes CDR1 SGHTS and CDR2 YDEGEE. The CDR3 here is CASSPGTAVGETQYF. The CDR3 DNA follows: TGTGCCAGCAGCCCCGGGACCGCGGTTGGAGAGACCCAGTACTTC.

Ten or more counts support this clonotype. The J gene is TRBJ2-2, the V gene TRBV12-3 or TRBV12-4; either TRBD1 or TRBD2 may fit D (5 bases each). The CDR3 totals 12 residues. Trimming removed 5 bases at V and 7 bases at J, with 8 bases between. CDR3 in DNA: TGTGCCAGCAGTGGGGGTTACGGGGAGCTGTTTTTT. Translation gives CASSGGYGELFF.

The chain joins TRBV24-1 to TRBJ1-2; D gene uncertain. The CDR3 sequence is 12 residues long. Germline loops: CDR1 KGHDR, CDR2 SFDVKD. The V end lost 4 bases, the J end lost 4 bases, and 6 bases lay between the germline ends. CDR3 DNA sequence: TGTGCCACCAGTGACTCAGCCTATGGCTACACCTTC. Translated, it gives CATSDSAYGYTF.

The chain has TRBV6-5 and TRBJ1-6, with 10 bases matching TRBD1. J lost 10 bases, V lost 0 bases, and 6 bases had no gene match. CDR1 MNHEY and CDR2 SVGAGI come from the germline V gene. This CDR3 contains 16 residues. The DNA of the CDR3 is TGTGCCAGCAGTTACTCGGGGACAGGGGTTCGCTCACCCCTCCACTTT. Translated, it gives CASSYSGTGVRSPLHF.

In its sample, this clonotype was seen many times. The chain carries TRBV7-6 and TRBJ2-2, with no clear D. Germline values: CDR1 SGHVS, CDR2 FNYEAQ. The CDR3 has 14 residues. V lost 6 bases to trimming and J lost 1 base, with 9 bases between them. The CDR3 region is CASSPDWNTGELFF. The CDR3 DNA follows: TGTGCCAGCAGTCCTGACTGGAACACCGGGGAGCTGTTTTTT.

The chain carries TRBV6-5 and TRBJ2-4, with TRBD1 identical over 7 bases. The CDR3 covers 13 residues. With 2 bases clipped from V and 7 bases from J, the junction kept 2 bases outside the gene matches. Per germline, CDR1 MNHEY and CDR2 SVGAGI. The CDR3, as DNA: TGTGCCAGCAGTTACGAGGGGGCGAACATTCAGTACTTC. This translates into CASSYEGANIQYF.

The chain combines TRBV15 with TRBJ2-5, with a weak D call TRBD1 (6 bases). Germline V gene data show CDR1 as LNHNV and CDR2 as YYDKDF (reference sequence). V was cut by 3 bases and J by 1 base, with 9 bases left in between. The length of the CDR3 is 14 residues. The CDR3: CATSSGQFQETQYF. CDR3 nucleotide sequence: TGTGCCACCAGCAGTGGACAGTTCCAAGAGACCCAGTACTTC.

This clonotype appeared many times. V is TRBV24-1 and J is TRBJ2-1; 8 bases map to TRBD2. CDR3 length equals 17 residues. Germline trimming cut 4 bases from V and 8 bases from J; bases unmatched to any gene: 15. CDR1 and CDR2 (germline): KGHDR, SFDVKD. The CDR3 nucleotides read TGTGCCACCAGTGAGCCCAAATCCGGGAGGGATTTCCATGAGCAGTTCTTC. Protein: CATSEPKSGRDFHEQFF.

V usage is TRBV7-2 and J usage is TRBJ1-2; 8 positions agree with TRBD1. Germline V lookup: CDR1 SGHTA, CDR2 FQGNSA. The CDR3 is 13 amino acids. V was clipped by 4 bases and J by 5 bases; unmatched bases: 3. The CDR3 sequence is CASSWDRQYGYTF. In DNA form, the CDR3 reads TGTGCCAGCAGCTGGGACAGGCAATATGGCTACACCTTC.

The rearrangement uses TRBV20-1 and TRBJ2-1; 12 nucleotides line up with TRBD2. The length of the CDR3 is 18 residues. Germline CDR1 reads DFQATT; CDR2 reads SNEGSKA (reference sequence). Losses at the gene ends were 6 bases for V and 5 bases for J; bases not matched to a gene: 17. This CDR3 reads CSANGIASGGARNNEQFF. CDR3 in DNA: TGCAGTGCGAACGGGATCGCTAGCGGGGGGGCCAGGAACAATGAGCAGTTCTTC.

The gene calls are TRBV10-3 and TRBJ2-5, with TRBD1 matching 8 bases. The CDR3 totals 13 residues. CDR1 is ENHRY, CDR2 SYGVKD, per germline. J gave up 3 bases and V 11 bases, and 8 bases lay outside the gene matches. The CDR3 nucleotides are TGTGCCGGAGCCCCGGGACAGGAAGAGACCCAGTACTTC. Translating it yields CAGAPGQEETQYF.